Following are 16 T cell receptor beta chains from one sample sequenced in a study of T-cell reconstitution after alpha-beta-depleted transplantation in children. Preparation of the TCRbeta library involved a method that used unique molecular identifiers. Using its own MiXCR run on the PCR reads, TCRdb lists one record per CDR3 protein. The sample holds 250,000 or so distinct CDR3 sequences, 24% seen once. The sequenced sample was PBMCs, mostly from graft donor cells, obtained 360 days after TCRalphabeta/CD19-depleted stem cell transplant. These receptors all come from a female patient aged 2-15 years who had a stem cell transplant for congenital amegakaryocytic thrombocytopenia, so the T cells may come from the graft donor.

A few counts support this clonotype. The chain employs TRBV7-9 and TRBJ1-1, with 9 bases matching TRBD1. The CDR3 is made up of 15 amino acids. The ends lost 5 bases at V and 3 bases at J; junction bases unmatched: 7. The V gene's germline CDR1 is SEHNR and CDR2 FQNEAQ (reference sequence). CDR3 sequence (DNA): TGTGCCAGCAGCACGGGACAGGGCTATCACACTGAAGCTTTCTTT. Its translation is CASSTGQGYHTEAFF.

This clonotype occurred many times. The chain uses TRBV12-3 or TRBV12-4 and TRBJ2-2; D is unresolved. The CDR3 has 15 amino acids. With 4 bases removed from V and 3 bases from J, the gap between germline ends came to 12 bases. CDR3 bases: TGTGCCAGCAGTTCCCTGACGGCATACACCGGGGAGCTGTTTTTT. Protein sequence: CASSSLTAYTGELFF.

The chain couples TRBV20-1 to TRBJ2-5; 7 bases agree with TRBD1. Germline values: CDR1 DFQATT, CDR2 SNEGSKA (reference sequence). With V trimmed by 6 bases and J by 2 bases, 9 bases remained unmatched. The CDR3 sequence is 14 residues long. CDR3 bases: TGCAGTGCGAGGGACAGAGCGAGGCAAGAGACCCAGTACTTC. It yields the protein CSARDRARQETQYF.

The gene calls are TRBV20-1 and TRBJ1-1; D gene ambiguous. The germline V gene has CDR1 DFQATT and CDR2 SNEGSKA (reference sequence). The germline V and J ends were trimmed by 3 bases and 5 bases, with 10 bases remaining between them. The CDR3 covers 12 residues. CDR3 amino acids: CSASTGSTEAFF. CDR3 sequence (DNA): TGCAGTGCTAGTACTGGGAGTACTGAAGCTTTCTTT.

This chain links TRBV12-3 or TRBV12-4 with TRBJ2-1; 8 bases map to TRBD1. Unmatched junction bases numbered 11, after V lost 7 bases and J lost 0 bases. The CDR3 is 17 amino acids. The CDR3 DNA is TGTGCCAGCATCGGTTGGGGCGGGACAGGCTCCTACAATGAGCAGTTCTTC. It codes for CASIGWGGTGSYNEQFF.

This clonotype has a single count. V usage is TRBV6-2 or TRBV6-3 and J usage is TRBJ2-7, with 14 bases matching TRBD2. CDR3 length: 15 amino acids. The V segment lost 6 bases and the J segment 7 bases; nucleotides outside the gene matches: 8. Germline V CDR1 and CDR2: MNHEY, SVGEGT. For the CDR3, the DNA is TGTGCCAGCAGCGGGACTAGCGGGAGCTGGGGTGAGCAGTACTTC. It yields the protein CASSGTSGSWGEQYF.

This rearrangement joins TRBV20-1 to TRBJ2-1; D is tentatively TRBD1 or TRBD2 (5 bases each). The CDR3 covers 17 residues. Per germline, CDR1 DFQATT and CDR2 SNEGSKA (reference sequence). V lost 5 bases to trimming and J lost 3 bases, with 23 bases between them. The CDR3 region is CSAVVTQQPRGYNEQFF. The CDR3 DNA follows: TGCAGTGCTGTCGTCACTCAACAGCCGAGGGGCTACAATGAGCAGTTCTTC.

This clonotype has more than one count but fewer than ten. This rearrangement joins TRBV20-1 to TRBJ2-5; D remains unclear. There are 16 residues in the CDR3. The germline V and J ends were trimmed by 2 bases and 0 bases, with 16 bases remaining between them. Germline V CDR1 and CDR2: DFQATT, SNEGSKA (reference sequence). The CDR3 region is CSARPRAQMDQETQYF. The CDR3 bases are TGCAGTGCTAGACCCCGGGCCCAAATGGACCAAGAGACCCAGTACTTC.

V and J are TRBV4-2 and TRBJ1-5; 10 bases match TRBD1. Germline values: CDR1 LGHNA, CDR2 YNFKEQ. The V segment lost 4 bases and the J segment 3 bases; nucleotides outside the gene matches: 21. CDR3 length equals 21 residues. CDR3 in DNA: TGTGCCAGCAGCCCCGCTCAGCACTCGTGGGACAGGGGAGATTTCAATCAGCCCCAGCATTTT. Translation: CASSPAQHSWDRGDFNQPQHF.

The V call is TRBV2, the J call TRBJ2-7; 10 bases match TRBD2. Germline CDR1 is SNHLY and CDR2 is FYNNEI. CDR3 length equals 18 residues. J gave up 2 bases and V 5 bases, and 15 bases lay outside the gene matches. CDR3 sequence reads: CASSSSFLAGVSPYEQYF. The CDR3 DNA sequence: TGTGCCAGCAGTTCCAGTTTTCTAGCGGGAGTGTCTCCCTACGAGCAGTACTTC.

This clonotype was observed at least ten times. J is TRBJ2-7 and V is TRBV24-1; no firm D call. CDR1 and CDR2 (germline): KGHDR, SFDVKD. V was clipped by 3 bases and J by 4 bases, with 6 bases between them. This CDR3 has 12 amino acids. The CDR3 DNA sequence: TGTGCCACCAGTGATGGAACTTACGAGCAGTACTTC. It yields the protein CATSDGTYEQYF.

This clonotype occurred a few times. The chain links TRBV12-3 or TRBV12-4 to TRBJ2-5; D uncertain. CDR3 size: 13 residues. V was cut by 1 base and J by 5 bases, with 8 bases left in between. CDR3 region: CASSLVGIETQYF. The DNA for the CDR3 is TGTGCCAGCAGTTTAGTGGGTATCGAGACCCAGTACTTC.

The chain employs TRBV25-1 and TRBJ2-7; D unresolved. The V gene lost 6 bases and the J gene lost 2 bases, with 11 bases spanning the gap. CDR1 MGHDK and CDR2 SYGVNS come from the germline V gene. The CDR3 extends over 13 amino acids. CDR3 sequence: CASSPDPAYEQYF. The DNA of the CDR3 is TGTGCCAGCAGCCCGGACCCTGCCTACGAGCAGTACTTC.

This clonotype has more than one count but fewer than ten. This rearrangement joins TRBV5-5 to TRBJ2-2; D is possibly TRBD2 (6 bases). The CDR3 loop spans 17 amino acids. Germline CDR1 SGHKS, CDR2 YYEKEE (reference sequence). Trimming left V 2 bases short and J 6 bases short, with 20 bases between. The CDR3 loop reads CASSLGLSGTGAGELFF. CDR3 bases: TGTGCCAGCAGCTTAGGGCTCTCTGGGACTGGGGCCGGGGAGCTGTTTTTT.

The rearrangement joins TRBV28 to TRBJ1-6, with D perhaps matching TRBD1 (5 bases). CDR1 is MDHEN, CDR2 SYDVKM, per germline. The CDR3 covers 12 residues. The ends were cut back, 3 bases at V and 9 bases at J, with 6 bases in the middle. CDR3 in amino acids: CASSFQGSPLHF. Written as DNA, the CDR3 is TGTGCCAGCAGTTTTCAGGGTTCACCCCTCCACTTT.

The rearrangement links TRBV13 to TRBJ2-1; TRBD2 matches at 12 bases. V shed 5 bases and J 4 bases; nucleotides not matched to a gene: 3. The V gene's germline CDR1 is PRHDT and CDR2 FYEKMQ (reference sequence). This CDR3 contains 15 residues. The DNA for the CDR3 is TGTGCCAGCAGCGCTAGCGGGAGGGGATACAATGAGCAGTTCTTC. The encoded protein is CASSASGRGYNEQFF.